The TCR beta chain described here comes from a study of blood T cell repertoires in COVID-19. Study background: Whether acute or convalescent, the COVID-19 samples came from the United States, Italy and Spain. Sample material is recorded as cDNA or gDNA derived from T cells, B-cell-depleted T cells, or PBMCs.

CDR1 and CDR2 from the germline V gene are LNHDA and SQIVND (reference sequence). The CDR3 spans 10 residues. Trimming removed 8 bases from V and 8 bases from J, with 9 bases in between. Authors' analysis steps: Amplified reference gene primers provided the basis for estimating nucleated cell counts. Using immunoSEQ multiplex PCR, the repertoire was profiled, and TCRdb retains in-frame clones only, with some absent. V, J and clone size are those of that table, while D and trimming were read from the DNA. The sample shows about 66,000 clones, about nine tenths of them seen only once. The V call is TRBV19, the J call TRBJ1-2, with a tentative D call TRBD1 (6 bases). The TCR sequence derives from a man between 60 and 75 years old with acute or convalescent COVID-19. Sequencing was carried out using peripheral blood. The DNA of the CDR3 is TGTGCCAGTCAGGGGTGGGGCTACACCTTC. Protein product: CASQGWGYTF.